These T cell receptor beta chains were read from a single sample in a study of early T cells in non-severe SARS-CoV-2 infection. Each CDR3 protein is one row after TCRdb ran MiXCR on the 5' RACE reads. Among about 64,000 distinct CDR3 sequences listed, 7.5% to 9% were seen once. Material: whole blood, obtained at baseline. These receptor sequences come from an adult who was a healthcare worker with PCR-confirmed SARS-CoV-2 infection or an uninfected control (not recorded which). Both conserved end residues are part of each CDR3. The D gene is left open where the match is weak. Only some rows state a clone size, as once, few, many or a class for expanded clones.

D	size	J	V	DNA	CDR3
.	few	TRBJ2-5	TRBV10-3	TGTGCCACCGGTGGCCTTTCACAAGAGACCCAGTATTTC	CATGGLSQETQYF
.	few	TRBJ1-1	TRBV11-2	TGTGCCAGCAGCTTAGTCAGGAGTAACAACACTGAAGCTTTCTTT	CASSLVRSNNTEAFF
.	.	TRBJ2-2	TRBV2	TGTGCCAGCAATGCAGGGCCGACCGGGGAGCTGTTTTTT	CASNAGPTGELFF
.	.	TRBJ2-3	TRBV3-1	TGTGCCAGCCGGGACTTAAGCACAGATACGCAGTATTTT	CASRDLSTDTQYF
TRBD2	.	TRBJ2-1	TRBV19	TGTGCCAGTAGTATAGGGACTAGCGGGTTATCCTACAATGAGCAGTTCTTC	CASSIGTSGLSYNEQFF
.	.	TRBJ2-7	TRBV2	TGTGCCAGCGGGGGGGCATCAAACTCCTACGAGCAGTACTTC	CASGGASNSYEQYF
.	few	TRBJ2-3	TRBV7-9	TGTGCCAGCAGCTTTTCTTTAGATACGCAGTATTTT	CASSFSLDTQYF
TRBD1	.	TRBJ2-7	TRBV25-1	TGTGCCAGCAGTACCGGGACAGGGGGCCACGAGCAGTACTTC	CASSTGTGGHEQYF
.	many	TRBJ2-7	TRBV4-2	TGTGCCAGCAGCCAAGAATGGCAGACCTACGAGCAGTACTTC	CASSQEWQTYEQYF
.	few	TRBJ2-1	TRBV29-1	TGCAGCGTTGCTACGTGGACGACCGTGGGGCAGTTCTTC	CSVATWTTVGQFF
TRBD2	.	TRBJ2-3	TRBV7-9	TGTGCCAGCAGCTGGGTAGCGGGAAACACAGATACGCAGTATTTT	CASSWVAGNTDTQYF
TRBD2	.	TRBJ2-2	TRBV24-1	TGTGCCACCAGTGATGGAGTAGCGGGAGCCTCCGGGAACACCGGGGAGCTGTTTTTT	CATSDGVAGASGNTGELFF
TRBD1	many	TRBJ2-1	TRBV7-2	TGTGCCAGCAGCTCCATACAGGGGGCGCGAAATGAGCAGTTCTTC	CASSSIQGARNEQFF
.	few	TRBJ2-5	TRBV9	TGTGCCAGCAGCGTAGACGCCGGGACCCAAGAGACCCAGTACTTC	CASSVDAGTQETQYF
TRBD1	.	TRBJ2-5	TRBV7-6	TGTGCCAGCAGCGAGAGGGGGCCCCATATAGCCGAGACCCAGTACTTC	CASSERGPHIAETQYF
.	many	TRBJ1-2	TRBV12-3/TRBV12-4	TGTGCCAGCAGTTTAGATGCGACAGGAGCTAACTATGGCTACACCTTC	CASSLDATGANYGYTF